This T cell receptor beta chain was profiled in a study of blood T cell repertoires in COVID-19. Study summary: Acute and convalescent COVID-19 samples came from the United States, Italy and Spain. Nucleic acid was either cDNA or gDNA, and it came from T cells, B-cell-depleted T cells, or PBMCs.

Trimming removed 4 bases from V and 6 bases from J, with 8 bases in between. This CDR3 has 12 residues. CDR1 and CDR2 from the germline V gene are KGHDR and SFDVKD. In the original workflow: The assay estimated nucleated cells by amplifying reference gene primers. This table comes from immunoSEQ multiplex PCR, and its TCRdb copy is limited to in-frame clones, with some not included. V, J and clone size are those of that table, while D and trimming were read from the DNA. The sample holds 110,000 to 150,000 clones, roughly 84% seen once. The chain uses TRBV24-1 and TRBJ1-2, with D possibly matching TRBD1 (5 bases). The sequence came from a man between 60 and 70 years old with active or convalescent COVID-19. What was sequenced was peripheral blood. The CDR3 sequence is CATSETVDGYTF. CDR3 nucleotide sequence: TGTGCCACCAGTGAGACAGTAGATGGCTACACCTTC.